This TCR beta chain appears in the sequencing data of a study of blood T cell repertoires in COVID-19. On the study more broadly: Specimens from acute and convalescent COVID-19 originated in the United States, Italy and Spain. Sources were T cells, B-cell-depleted T cells, or PBMCs; the material itself was cDNA or gDNA.

As originally analysed: Nucleated cell number was recorded as an estimate derived from reference gene primer amplification. Clones were sequenced by immunoSEQ multiplex PCR, and TCRdb holds only the in-frame ones, with some missing. That table furnishes V, J and clone size, whereas the DNA furnished D and trimming. The data hold 100,000 or so clones, with more than 75% observed a single time. The J segment lost 8 bases and the V segment lost 5 bases, leaving 15 bases of the junction unmatched. The CDR3 spans 16 residues. From germline, CDR1 is KGHSH and CDR2 LQKENI. Sequenced sample: peripheral blood. The source of this sequence is a human donor in a cohort sampled during active COVID-19. The chain recombines TRBV18 with TRBJ1-2, with 9 nucleotides matching TRBD1. CDR3 residues: CASSFRDRDPLRGYTF. DNA of the CDR3: TGTGCCAGCTCATTTCGGGACAGGGACCCCCTCCGCGGCTACACCTTC.